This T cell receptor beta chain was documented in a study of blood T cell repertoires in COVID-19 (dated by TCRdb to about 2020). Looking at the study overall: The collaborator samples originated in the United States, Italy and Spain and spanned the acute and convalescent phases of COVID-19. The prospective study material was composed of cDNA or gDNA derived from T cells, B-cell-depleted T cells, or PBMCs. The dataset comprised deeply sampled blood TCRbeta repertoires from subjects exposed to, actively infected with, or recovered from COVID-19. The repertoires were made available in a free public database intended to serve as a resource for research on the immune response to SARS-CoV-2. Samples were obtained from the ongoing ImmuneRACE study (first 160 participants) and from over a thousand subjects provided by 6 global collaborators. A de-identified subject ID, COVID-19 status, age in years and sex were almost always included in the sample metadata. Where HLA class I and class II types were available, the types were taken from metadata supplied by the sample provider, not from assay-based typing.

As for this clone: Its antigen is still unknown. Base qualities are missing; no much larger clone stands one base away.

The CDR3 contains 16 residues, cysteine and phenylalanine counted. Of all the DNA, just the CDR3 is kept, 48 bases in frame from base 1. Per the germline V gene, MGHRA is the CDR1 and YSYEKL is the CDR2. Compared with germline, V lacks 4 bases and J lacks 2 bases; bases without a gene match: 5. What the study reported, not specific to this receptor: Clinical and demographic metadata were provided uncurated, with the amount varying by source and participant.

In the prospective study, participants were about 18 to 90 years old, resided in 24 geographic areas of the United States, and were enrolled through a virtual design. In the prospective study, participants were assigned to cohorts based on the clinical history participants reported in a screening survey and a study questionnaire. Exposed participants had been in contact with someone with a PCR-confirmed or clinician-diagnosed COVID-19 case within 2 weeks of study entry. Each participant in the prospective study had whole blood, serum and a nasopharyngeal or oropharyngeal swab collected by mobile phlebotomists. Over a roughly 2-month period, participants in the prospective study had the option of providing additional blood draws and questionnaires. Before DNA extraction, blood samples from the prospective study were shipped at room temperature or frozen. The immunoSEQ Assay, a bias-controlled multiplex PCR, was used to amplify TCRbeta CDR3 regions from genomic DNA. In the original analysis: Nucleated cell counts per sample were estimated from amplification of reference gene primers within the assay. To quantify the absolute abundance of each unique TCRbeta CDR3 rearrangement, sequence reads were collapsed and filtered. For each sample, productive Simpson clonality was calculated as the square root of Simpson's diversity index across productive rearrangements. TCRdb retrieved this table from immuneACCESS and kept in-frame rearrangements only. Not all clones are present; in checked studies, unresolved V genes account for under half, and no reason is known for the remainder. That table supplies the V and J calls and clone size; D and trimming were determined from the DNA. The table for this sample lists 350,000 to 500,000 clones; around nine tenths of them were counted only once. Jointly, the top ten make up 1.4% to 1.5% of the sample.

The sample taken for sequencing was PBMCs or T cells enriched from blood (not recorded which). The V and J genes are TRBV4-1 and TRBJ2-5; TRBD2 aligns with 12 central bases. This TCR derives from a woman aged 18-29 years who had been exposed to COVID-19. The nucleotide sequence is TGCGCCAGCAGCCTGTGGACTAGCGGGGTACAAGAGACCCAGTACTTC. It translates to CASSLWTSGVQETQYF.